The 21 T cell receptor beta chains listed next were all sequenced from one sample in a study of blood T cell repertoires in COVID-19. Libraries were prepared by immunoSEQ multiplex PCR; TCRdb keeps only in-frame clonotypes and omits some of them. The table lists about 74,000 clones, about 91% of them singletons. Sequenced material: peripheral blood. These receptor sequences come from an elderly woman with active or convalescent COVID-19.

This chain connects TRBV7-9 to TRBJ1-2, with a weak D call TRBD1 (6 bases). Germline assignment: CDR1 SEHNR and CDR2 FQNEAQ (reference sequence). The CDR3 is 16 amino acids. Trimming cost V 7 bases and J 2 bases, with 20 bases left between them. CDR3 region: CASTPLAFGTNYGYTF. CDR3 coding DNA: TGTGCCAGCACCCCTCTGGCCTTCGGGACAAACTATGGCTACACCTTC.

V gene TRBV7-2 combines with J gene TRBJ1-2, with D maybe TRBD1 (5 bases). V shed 5 bases and J shed 1 base, with 20 bases lying between them. Germline loops: CDR1 SGHTA, CDR2 FQGNSA. The CDR3 covers 17 residues. CDR3 nucleotide sequence: TGTGCCAGCAGCCAAAGGGACCAGACGGGACTTAACTATGGCTACACCTTC. Its protein is CASSQRDQTGLNYGYTF.

V is TRBV5-4 and J is TRBJ1-1, with D perhaps matching TRBD1 (5 bases). Trimming stripped 2 bases from V and 1 base from J, with 6 bases between. The germline V gene has CDR1 SGHNT and CDR2 YYREEE (reference sequence). The CDR3 is 13 residues long. For the CDR3, the DNA is TGTGCCAGCAGCTTACAGGAGAACACTGAAGCTTTCTTT. Protein product: CASSLQENTEAFF.

The gene calls are TRBV7-2 and TRBJ2-1, with 8 bases that match TRBD2. V shed 4 bases and J 15 bases; nucleotides not matched to a gene: 11. The V gene's germline CDR1 is SGHTA and CDR2 FQGNSA. This CDR3 has 13 amino acids. CDR3 amino acids: CASSSLTAGVLFF. In DNA, the CDR3 is TGTGCCAGCAGCTCTTTAACAGCGGGAGTGTTGTTCTTC.

The J gene is TRBJ1-2, the V gene TRBV9; 9 bases are a match to TRBD1. CDR1 SGDLS and CDR2 YYNGEE come from the germline V gene. V gave up 3 bases and J gave up 5 bases; unmatched junction bases: 5. This CDR3 spans 14 amino acids. DNA for the CDR3: TGTGCCAGCAGCGCGGACAGGGGACCTTATGGCTACACCTTC. This translates into CASSADRGPYGYTF.

J is TRBJ1-2 and V is TRBV29-1; D uncertain. CDR1 and CDR2 (germline): SQVTM, ANQGSEA. This CDR3 has 13 amino acids. Trimming removed 5 bases at V and 8 bases at J, with 18 bases between. The CDR3 region is CSVMQAFGSGYTF. The CDR3 DNA follows: TGCAGCGTTATGCAGGCATTTGGGAGCGGCTACACCTTC.

This chain joins TRBV19 and TRBJ1-1; D possibly corresponds to TRBD1 (6 bases). This CDR3 comprises 13 residues. The germline V gene has CDR1 LNHDA and CDR2 SQIVND (reference sequence). Trimming took off 2 bases at V and 8 bases at J, with 12 bases between the two ends. The CDR3 nucleotides read TGTGCCAGTAGTATAATGAAGGGGGACGAAGCTTTCTTT. This translates into CASSIMKGDEAFF. The variable domain in full, completed from reference TRBV19 and TRBJ1-1, reads DGGITQSPKYLFRKEGQNVTLSCEQNLNHDAMYWYRQDPGQGLRLIYYSQIVNDFQKGDIAEGYSVSREKKESFPLTVTSAQKNPTAFYLCASSIMKGDEAFFGQGTRLTVV.

V usage is TRBV5-1 and J usage is TRBJ1-6, with TRBD1 matching 8 bases. Germline V gene data show CDR1 as SGHRS and CDR2 as YFSETQ. The length of the CDR3 is 15 residues. V was pared by 4 bases and J by 10 bases, with 10 bases of the junction left unmatched. The CDR3 DNA is TGCGCCAGCAGCATACGACAGGGGAAAGGGTCACCCCTCCACTTT. Residues: CASSIRQGKGSPLHF.

The J gene is TRBJ1-1, the V gene TRBV4-3; D is unresolved. The V and J ends lost 3 bases and 1 base respectively, with 6 bases between them. This CDR3 is built from 13 residues. Germline V gene data show CDR1 as LGHNA and CDR2 as YSLEER. The CDR3 sequence: CASSHLKNTEAFF. The CDR3 region has the DNA TGCGCCAGCAGCCACCTTAAGAACACTGAAGCTTTCTTT.

This clone has more than one count but fewer than ten. The chain carries TRBV10-3 and TRBJ1-1; 7 positions agree with TRBD1. The trim removed 4 bases at V and 4 bases at J, leaving 0 bases unmatched. This CDR3 has 12 residues. CDR1 is ENHRY and CDR2 is SYGVKD in the germline V gene. CDR3: CAISAGGTEAFF. CDR3 bases: TGTGCCATCAGTGCAGGGGGCACTGAAGCTTTCTTT.

The chain combines TRBV5-4 with TRBJ1-1; D remains unclear. Germline CDR1 and CDR2: SGHNT and YYREEE (reference sequence). The CDR3 spans 13 residues. Trimming took 4 bases from V and 8 from J, leaving 15 bases between them. The DNA of the CDR3 is TGTGCCAGCAGCCTGGGAACCCCGGGGGAAGCTTTCTTT. This sequence encodes CASSLGTPGEAFF.

The V and J genes are TRBV7-2 and TRBJ2-1; D ambiguous. CDR1 and CDR2 from the germline V gene are SGHTA and FQGNSA. Trimming shortened V by 5 bases and J by 0 bases, and 11 bases separated the two germline ends. This CDR3 is built from 15 residues. The CDR3 DNA sequence: TGTGCCAGCAGCCTTCAGTCTAGCTCCTACAATGAGCAGTTCTTC. Its translation is CASSLQSSSYNEQFF.

The chain uses TRBV24-1 and TRBJ1-2, with D possibly matching TRBD1 (5 bases). Trimming left V 4 bases short and J 4 bases short, with 21 bases between. The CDR3 is made up of 17 amino acids. Per the germline V gene, CDR1 is KGHDR and CDR2 is SFDVKD. CDR3 sequence: CATSDHRSDTARYGYTF. The DNA for the CDR3 is TGTGCCACCAGTGACCATAGGTCGGACACCGCTCGCTATGGCTACACCTTC.

This chain joins TRBV30 and TRBJ1-5; D call uncertain. Between the trimmed V and J ends, which lost 0 bases and 1 base, there was a span of 16 bases. Per germline, CDR1 GTSNPN and CDR2 SVGIG (reference sequence). This CDR3 comprises 17 residues. CDR3 DNA sequence: TGTGCCTGGAGTGTTTCGATGTTCGGGTTGAGCAATCAGCCCCAGCATTTT. It yields the protein CAWSVSMFGLSNQPQHF.

This chain links TRBV3-1 (or the pseudogene TRBV3-2) with TRBJ1-3, with no clear D. The CDR3 is 13 amino acids. Per the germline V gene, CDR1 is LGHDT and CDR2 is YNNKEL (reference sequence). V lost 5 bases to trimming and J lost 2 bases, with 7 bases between them. The CDR3 DNA reads TGTGCCAGCAGCTTCTATCCTGGAAACACCATATATTTT. Translation gives CASSFYPGNTIYF.

The V gene is TRBV6-4, the J gene TRBJ2-2; 8 positions agree with TRBD1. CDR1 and CDR2 from the germline V gene are MRHNA and SNTAGT. V was pared by 11 bases and J by 4 bases, with 6 bases of the junction left unmatched. This CDR3 has 13 residues. The CDR3 spells CACRQGRTGELFF. For the CDR3, the DNA is TGTGCCTGCCGACAGGGGCGCACCGGGGAGCTGTTTTTT.

The chain is built from TRBV6-4 and TRBJ1-2, with D possibly matching TRBD1 (6 bases). This CDR3 has 13 amino acids. CDR1 MRHNA and CDR2 SNTAGT come from the germline V gene. V lost 6 bases and J lost 8, with 16 bases in between. In nucleotides, the CDR3 is TGTGCCAGCAGCGAAGCAGGGGAAAGAGGCTACACCTTC. Translating it yields CASSEAGERGYTF.

This chain uses TRBV25-1 with TRBJ2-5; TRBD2 is a possible D gene (5 bases). Trimming stripped 6 bases from V and 9 bases from J, with 11 bases between. CDR1 is MGHDK, CDR2 SYGVNS, per germline. The CDR3 length is 11 residues. The CDR3 coding sequence is TGTGCCAGCAGAAGGACCGGGGCCCAGTACTTC. Residues: CASRRTGAQYF.

The chain employs TRBV20-1 and TRBJ1-1; D unresolved. The length of the CDR3 is 11 residues. Per germline, CDR1 DFQATT and CDR2 SNEGSKA (reference sequence). The CDR3 region has the DNA TGCGGGCTGTGGGTGAACACTGAAGCTTTCTTT. It encodes CGLWVNTEAFF.

The CDR3 spells CASSFRGAQPQHF. The CDR3, as DNA: TGTGCCAGCAGCTTCAGGGGAGCTCAGCCCCAGCATTTT. The chain couples TRBV12-3 or TRBV12-4 to TRBJ1-5; D might be TRBD1 (6 bases). This CDR3 spans 13 amino acids. V lost 6 bases, J lost 6 bases, and 12 bases lay in between.

The chain has TRBV29-1 and TRBJ1-3, with a weak D call TRBD1 (5 bases). Germline V gene lookup returns CDR1 SQVTM and CDR2 ANQGSEA. The CDR3 loop spans 11 amino acids. V was trimmed by 7 bases and J by 3 bases, leaving 7 bases between them. The CDR3, as DNA: TGCAGCGCCAGGGTTGGAAACACCATATATTTT. This gives the protein CSARVGNTIYF.